The 21 T cell receptor beta chains listed next were all sequenced from one sample in a study of cytomegalovirus exposure and HLA in healthy donors. The PCR contained 60 Vbeta and 13 Jbeta primers. TCRdb's copy holds only in-frame clones and misses some; the assay was immunoSEQ multiplex PCR. Of around 160,000 clones in the sample, nearly 80% were seen once. The sample consisted of PBMCs. The receptors originated from a man in his forties or fifties in good health and CMV-seropositive.

In its sample, this clone was seen once. J is TRBJ1-3 and V is TRBV10-3; 7 nucleotides align to TRBD1. CDR3 length: 15 amino acids. Unmatched junction bases numbered 7, after V lost 4 bases and J lost 4 bases. CDR1 and CDR2 from the germline V gene are ENHRY and SYGVKD. The DNA for the CDR3 is TGTGCCATCAGTGCTTCAGGGGGTACGGGAAACACCATATATTTT. Translated: CAISASGGTGNTIYF.

J is TRBJ1-4 and V is TRBV9; D is undetermined. V was clipped by 0 bases and J by 4 bases, with 10 bases between them. Germline loops: CDR1 SGDLS, CDR2 YYNGEE. The length of the CDR3 is 15 residues. The DNA of the CDR3 is TGTGCCAGCAGCGTAGACCCAGTCCTTAATGAAAAACTGTTTTTT. It translates to CASSVDPVLNEKLFF.

For the CDR3, the DNA is TGTGCCACCTCCTTCAGGGTGAATTCGAACGAGCAGTACGTC. It specifies CATSFRVNSNEQYV. V usage is TRBV6-5 and J usage is TRBJ2-7; a weak D match, TRBD1 (5 bases). The CDR3 totals 14 residues. V lost 10 bases to trimming and J lost 5 bases, with 21 bases between them. Germline lookup yields CDR1 MNHEY and CDR2 SVGAGI.

J is TRBJ2-3 and V is TRBV29-1, with D possibly TRBD1 on 6 matching bases. CDR1 is SQVTM, CDR2 ANQGSEA, per germline. The CDR3 consists of 13 residues. Trimming pared 6 bases from V and 4 bases from J, leaving 14 bases between. CDR3 amino acids: CSVFHRDPDTQYF. Here the CDR3 DNA reads TGCAGCGTCTTTCACAGGGACCCAGATACGCAGTATTTT.

The V and J genes are TRBV6-6 and TRBJ2-3; TRBD1 might be the D (6 bases). This CDR3 has 14 residues. V lost 6 bases and J lost 5, with 15 bases in between. The germline V gene encodes CDR1 MNHNY and CDR2 SVGAGI (reference sequence). The CDR3 nucleotides read TGTGCCAGCAGCGGCCTACAGGGTATAGATACGCAGTATTTT. Translated: CASSGLQGIDTQYF.

This chain joins TRBV5-5 and TRBJ2-1, with TRBD2 matching over 11 bases. The germline CDR1 and CDR2 sequences are SGHKS and YYEKEE (reference sequence). V shed 1 base and J 8 bases; nucleotides not matched to a gene: 5. The CDR3 loop spans 15 amino acids. CDR3 nucleotide sequence: TGTGCCAGCAGCTTGTCGTTACTAGCGGGGGATGAGCAGTTCTTC. Its protein is CASSLSLLAGDEQFF.

This clone has a single count. V is TRBV19 and J is TRBJ2-5; D perhaps matches TRBD1 (6 bases). Trimming shortened V by 3 bases and J by 4 bases, and 21 bases separated the two germline ends. The V gene's germline CDR1 is LNHDA and CDR2 SQIVND (reference sequence). The CDR3 contains 17 residues. CDR3 sequence: CASSITRGGGFGETQYF. The DNA for the CDR3 is TGTGCCAGTAGTATTACCAGGGGTGGGGGATTCGGAGAGACCCAGTACTTC.

The rearrangement joins TRBV5-6 to TRBJ1-3, with TRBD1 matching 7 bases. Germline CDR1 SGHDT, CDR2 YYEEEE. J was trimmed by 2 bases and V by 3 bases; bases with no gene match: 5. The CDR3 is 15 amino acids. The CDR3: CASSSTGTAGNTIYF. CDR3 sequence (DNA): TGTGCCAGCAGCTCCACGGGGACAGCTGGAAACACCATATATTTT.

This chain links TRBV5-1 with TRBJ2-7; a possible D gene is TRBD2 (6 bases). This CDR3 has 13 residues. Germline V CDR1 and CDR2: SGHRS, YFSETQ. Trimming shortened V by 4 bases and J by 7 bases, and 15 bases separated the two germline ends. The CDR3: CASSDGGVGEQYF. In nucleotides, the CDR3 is TGCGCCAGCAGCGATGGCGGGGTTGGAGAGCAGTACTTC.

This clone came up a few times. An end of the junction does not agree with germline; a read error may underlie this. The V gene is TRBV7-9, the J gene TRBJ1-5, with D possibly being TRBD1 (5 bases). This CDR3 region has 19 residues. Germline V gives CDR1 SEHNR, CDR2 FQNEAQ (reference sequence). The CDR3 region is CSSSSNTGGISLVSQPQHF. The CDR3 DNA reads TGTTCCAGCAGCTCGAACACCGGGGGGATTTCTCTAGTAAGTCAGCCCCAGCATTTT.

The genes are TRBV7-9 and TRBJ1-2, with a weak D call TRBD1 (6 bases). This CDR3 comprises 16 residues. Looked up from germline, CDR1 is SEHNR and CDR2 is FQNEAQ (reference sequence). With 5 bases removed from V and 2 bases from J, the gap between germline ends came to 18 bases. The CDR3 sequence: CASSRGAGVDNYGYTF. The DNA of the CDR3 is TGTGCCAGCAGCCGAGGGGCAGGGGTAGACAACTATGGCTACACCTTC.

CDR3 residues: CASSKDRVGQPQHF. CDR3 in DNA: TGTGCCAGCAGTAAAGACAGGGTCGGACAGCCCCAGCATTTT. The chain links TRBV28 to TRBJ1-5; 7 nucleotides agree with TRBD1. CDR3 length equals 14 residues. Germline CDR1 reads MDHEN; CDR2 reads SYDVKM. Trimming took 5 bases from V and 7 from J; bases not matched to a gene: 8.

V is TRBV10-1 and J is TRBJ2-2; 7 nucleotides match TRBD2. There are 14 residues in the CDR3. V trimming: 4 bases; J trimming: 7 bases; junction bases outside the gene matches: 6. Per germline, CDR1 WNHNN and CDR2 SYGVQD (reference sequence). In DNA, the CDR3 is TGCGCCAGCAGTGGGGTGACTAGCCACGGGGAGCTGTTTTTT. It is translated as CASSGVTSHGELFF.

This rearrangement joins TRBV4-1 to TRBJ1-5; the D is unclear. The CDR3 runs 16 residues. The germline CDR1 and CDR2 sequences are MGHRA and YSYEKL. The ends were cut back, 1 base at V and 9 bases at J, with 19 bases in the middle. The CDR3 nucleotides are TGCGCCAGCAGCCAAGGGGCCGCAGCGGGCGGGCCGCCCCAGCATTTT. It yields the protein CASSQGAAAGGPPQHF.

The V gene is TRBV7-2, the J gene TRBJ1-3, with D unclear. CDR1 and CDR2 from the germline V gene are SGHTA and FQGNSA. The CDR3 runs 14 residues. V gave up 1 base and J gave up 3 bases, with 7 bases separating them. CDR3 loop: CASSLGADGNTIYF. In nucleotides, the CDR3 is TGTGCCAGCAGCTTAGGCGCTGATGGAAACACCATATATTTT. Full variable domain (missing parts from reference TRBV7-2 and TRBJ1-3): GAGVSQSPSNKVTEKGKDVELRCDPISGHTALYWYRQSLGQGLEFLIYFQGNSAPDKSGLPSDRFSAERTGGSVSTLTIQRTQQEDSAVYLCASSLGADGNTIYFGEGSWLTVV.

Remarks on this clone: At one of its ends the junction is not consistent with the germline gene, which may arise from a read error. The V call is TRBV7-9, the J call TRBJ1-1; TRBD1 is a possible D gene (6 bases). The germline V gene encodes CDR1 SEHNR and CDR2 FQNEAQ (reference sequence). The CDR3 consists of 13 residues. CDR3 amino acids: CSSSFDRLTEAFF. CDR3 DNA sequence: TGTTCCAGCAGCTTCGACAGGCTTACTGAAGCTTTCTTT. The entire variable domain, with the rest obtained from reference TRBV7-9 and TRBJ1-1, is as follows: DTGVSQNPRHKITKRGQNVTFRCDPISEHNRLYWYRQTLGQGPEFLTYFQNEAQLEKSRLLSDRFSAERPKGSFSTLEIQRTEQGDSAMYLCSSSFDRLTEAFFGQGTRLTVV.

V is TRBV30 and J is TRBJ1-6; D perhaps matches TRBD1 (5 bases). The CDR3 contains 12 residues. Germline values: CDR1 GTSNPN, CDR2 SVGIG (reference sequence). With 4 bases removed from V and 11 bases from J, the gap between germline ends came to 12 bases. As DNA, the CDR3 is TGTGCCTGGACGGTGGGCAGGGCACCCCTCCACTTT. It specifies CAWTVGRAPLHF.

The chain joins TRBV4-1 to TRBJ1-2; D call uncertain. V lost 0 bases, J lost 0 bases, and 20 bases lay in between. The germline CDR1 and CDR2 sequences are MGHRA and YSYEKL. The CDR3 spans 19 residues. CDR3 in DNA: TGCGCCAGCAGCCAAGATAGGTGGTCGATTGACACTTCTAACTATGGCTACACCTTC. Translation: CASSQDRWSIDTSNYGYTF.

The gene calls are TRBV7-3 and TRBJ1-2, with D perhaps TRBD1 (5 bases). Trimming removed 1 base from V and 4 bases from J, with 10 bases in between. The germline V gene encodes CDR1 SGHTA and CDR2 FQGTGA. This CDR3 spans 14 amino acids. DNA for the CDR3: TGTGCCAGCAGCTTAAATGGGGGGACCTATGGCTACACCTTC. Translating it yields CASSLNGGTYGYTF.

This clone was seen a handful of times. Written as DNA, the CDR3 is TGTGCCAGCAGCTCCTCCGGGGGGGTCAGCACAGATACGCAGTATTTT. Encoded protein: CASSSSGGVSTDTQYF. The J gene is TRBJ2-3, the V gene TRBV7-3, with 8 bases lining up with TRBD2. The V gene end was trimmed by 4 bases and the J gene end by 0 bases; junction bases not matched to a gene: 6. The CDR3 runs 16 residues. Per the germline V gene, CDR1 is SGHTA and CDR2 is FQGTGA. The variable domain in full, completed from reference TRBV7-3 and TRBJ2-3, reads GAGVSQTPSNKVTEKGKYVELRCDPISGHTALYWYRQSLGQGPEFLIYFQGTGAADDSGLPNDRFFAVRPEGSVSTLKIQRTERGDSAVYLCASSSSGGVSTDTQYFGPGTRLTVL.

The chain is built from TRBV2 and TRBJ1-3, with 7 bases aligning to TRBD1. CDR1 is SNHLY, CDR2 FYNNEI, per germline. After removal of 10 bases from V and 0 bases from J, the junction contained 6 bases not matched to a gene. The CDR3 covers 14 residues. The CDR3, as DNA: TGTGCCACCTCCGACAGGGCCTCTGGAAACACCATATATTTT. Its translation: CATSDRASGNTIYF.